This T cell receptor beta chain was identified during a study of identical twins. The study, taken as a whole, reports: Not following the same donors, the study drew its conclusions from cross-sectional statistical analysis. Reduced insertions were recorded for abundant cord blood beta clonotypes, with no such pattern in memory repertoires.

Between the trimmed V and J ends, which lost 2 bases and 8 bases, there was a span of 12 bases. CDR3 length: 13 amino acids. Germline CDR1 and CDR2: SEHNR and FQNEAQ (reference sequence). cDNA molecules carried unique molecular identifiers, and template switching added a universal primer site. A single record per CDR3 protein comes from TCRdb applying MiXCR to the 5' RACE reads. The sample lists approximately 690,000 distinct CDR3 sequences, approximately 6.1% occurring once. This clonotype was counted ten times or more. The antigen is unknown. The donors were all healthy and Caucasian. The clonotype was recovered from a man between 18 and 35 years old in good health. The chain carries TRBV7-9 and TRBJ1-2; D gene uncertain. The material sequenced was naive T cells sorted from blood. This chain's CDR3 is CASSLPSAGGYTF. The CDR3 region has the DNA TGTGCCAGCAGCTTACCGAGTGCGGGGGGCTACACCTTC. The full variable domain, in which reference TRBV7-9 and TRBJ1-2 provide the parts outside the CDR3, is DTGVSQNPRHKITKRGQNVTFRCDPISEHNRLYWYRQTLGQGPEFLTYFQNEAQLEKSRLLSDRFSAERPKGSFSTLEIQRTEQGDSAMYLCASSLPSAGGYTFGSGTRLTVV.